This TCR beta chain was obtained from a study of T-cell memory formation after mild COVID-19. Per germline, CDR1 LGHNA and CDR2 YNFKEQ. CDR3 length: 12 amino acids. Trimming took off 0 bases at V and 5 bases at J, with 4 bases between the two ends. This clonotype was counted only a few times. TCR alpha and TCR beta cDNA libraries carrying sample barcodes and UMIs were produced by 5'RACE using constant-segment primers. TCRdb processed the 5' RACE reads anew with MiXCR; each CDR3 protein has one entry. The sample records around 250,000 distinct CDR3 sequences, about 16% being singletons. This rearrangement joins TRBV4-2 to TRBJ1-2; D gene uncertain. Sequencing was done on a sample of PBMCs or a T cell subset sorted from them (not recorded which). The sequence was collected from a man between 18 and 29 years old who had mild COVID-19 (a few samples of this study predate the infection). Cell type and time point are not known. This chain's CDR3 is CASSQELYGYTF. CDR3 bases: TGTGCCAGCAGCCAAGAGCTTTATGGCTACACCTTC.